The clone carrying this TCR beta chain was recorded once. Its antigen remains unidentified. The data are from a study of cytomegalovirus exposure and HLA in healthy donors. Use of 60 Vbeta and 13 Jbeta primers characterized the PCR. Profiling relied on immunoSEQ multiplex PCR, and the TCRdb table lists in-frame clones only, not all of them. The sample contains some 180,000 clones, around 80% of which appear only once. Healthy bone marrow donors made up the cohort. Trimming took 2 bases from V and 4 from J; bases not matched to a gene: 6. The CDR3 loop spans 14 amino acids. Germline CDR1 SGHTS, CDR2 YDEGEE. The study, taken as a whole, reports: Many donors carried some public TCRs, although rarity characterized most TCR sequences.

The V and J genes are TRBV5-8 and TRBJ2-7, with 7 bases lining up with TRBD2. The sequence was obtained from a girl aged 5-17 years in good health and CMV-seropositive. Sequencing input: PBMCs. The CDR3: CASSFGGSSYEQYF. The CDR3 region has the DNA TGTGCCAGCAGCTTTGGCGGGAGTTCGTACGAGCAGTACTTC.